The clone carrying this T cell receptor beta chain was observed at least ten times. The CDR3 is cut off 3 residues early in the read; its end comes from the germline J gene. This specimen belongs to a study of T cell clonality in common variable immunodeficiency. Equal genomic DNA amounts from CVID and control samples were sequenced. The repertoire was sequenced with immunoSEQ multiplex PCR; TCRdb's copy has only in-frame clones and lacks some. The data show 55,000 or so clones, with none appearing a single time. The V gene lost 4 bases and the J gene lost 5 bases, with 5 bases spanning the gap. This CDR3 spans 11 amino acids. Germline V gene lookup returns CDR1 SNHLY and CDR2 FYNNEI.

Material for sequencing was peripheral blood mononuclear cells. The V and J genes are TRBV2 and TRBJ2-5; no clear D. The receptor was derived from a person between 18 and 69 years old in good health. This chain's CDR3 is CASSGRETQYF. The part of the CDR3 DNA that was read is TGTGCCAGCAGTGGAAGGGAGACC.